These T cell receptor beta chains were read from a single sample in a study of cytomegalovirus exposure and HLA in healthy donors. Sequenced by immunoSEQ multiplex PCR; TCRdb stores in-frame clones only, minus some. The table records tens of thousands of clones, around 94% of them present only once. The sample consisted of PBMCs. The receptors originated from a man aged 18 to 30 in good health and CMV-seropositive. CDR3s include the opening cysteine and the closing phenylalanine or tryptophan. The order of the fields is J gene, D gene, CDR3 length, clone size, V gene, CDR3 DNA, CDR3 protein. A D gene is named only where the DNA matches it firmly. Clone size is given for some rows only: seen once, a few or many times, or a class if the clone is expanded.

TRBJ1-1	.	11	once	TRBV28	TGTGCCAGCAGTTGGGGGGGTGAAGCTTTCTTT	CASSWGGEAFF
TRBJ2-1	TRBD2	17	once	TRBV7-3	TGTGCCAGCAGCTCAACCCCAACTAGCGGACTATACAATGAGCAGTTCTTC	CASSSTPTSGLYNEQFF
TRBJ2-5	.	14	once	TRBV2	TGTGCCAGCAGCCAAACTCGCCAGGGGGAGACCCAGTACTTC	CASSQTRQGETQYF
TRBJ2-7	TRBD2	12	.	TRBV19	TGTGCCTCCGGGACTAACACCTACGAGCAGTACTTC	CASGTNTYEQYF
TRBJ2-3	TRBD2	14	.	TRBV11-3	TGTGCCAGCAAGCGGCGGGAGGGCACAGATACGCAGTATTTT	CASKRREGTDTQYF
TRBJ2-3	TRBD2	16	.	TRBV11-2	TGTGCCAGCAGCTCATTAGCGGGAGGAACCACAGATACGCAGTATTTT	CASSSLAGGTTDTQYF
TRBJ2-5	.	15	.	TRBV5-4	TGTGCCAGCAGCTGGGTAAGGGGGAGCCAAGAGACCCAGTACTTC	CASSWVRGSQETQYF
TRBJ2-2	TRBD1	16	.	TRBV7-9	TGTGCCAGCAGCTTAGAGCAGGGGGCTAATCCCGGGGAGCTGTTTTTT	CASSLEQGANPGELFF
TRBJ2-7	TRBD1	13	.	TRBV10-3	TGTGCCATGGCCCGGACAGGGGGCAACGAGCAGTACTTC	CAMARTGGNEQYF
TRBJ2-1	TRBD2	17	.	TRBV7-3	TGTGCCAGCAGCTTAACAGGTAGCGGGTTCTCCTACAATGAGCAGTTCTTC	CASSLTGSGFSYNEQFF
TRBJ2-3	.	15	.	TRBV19	TGTGCCAGTAGTACCGCCGGGACTAGCACAGATACGCAGTATTTT	CASSTAGTSTDTQYF
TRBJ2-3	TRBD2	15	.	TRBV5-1	TGCGCCAGCAGGGGGACTAGCGGGTCTCCAGATACGCAGTATTTT	CASRGTSGSPDTQYF
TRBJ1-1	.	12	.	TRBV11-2	TGTGCCAGCAGCTTAGCGACAGAGGAGGCTTTCTTT	CASSLATEEAFF
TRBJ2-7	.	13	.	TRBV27	TGTGCCAGCAGTTTTGGTCCTAGAGGGGAGCAGTACTTC	CASSFGPRGEQYF
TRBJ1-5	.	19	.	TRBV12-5	TGTGCTAGTGGCACCCGAAATGTGGGGGCCCAGTATAGCAATCAGCCCCAGCATTTT	CASGTRNVGAQYSNQPQHF
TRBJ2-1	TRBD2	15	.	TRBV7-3	TGTGCCAGCAGCTTACCCACTAGCGGGACGAATGAGCAGTTCTTC	CASSLPTSGTNEQFF
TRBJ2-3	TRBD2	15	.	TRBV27	TGTGCCAGCAGCCGGGAGGGCCGAGTAACAGATACGCAGTATTTT	CASSREGRVTDTQYF
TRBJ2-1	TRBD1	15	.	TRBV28	TGTGCCAGCAGTCTCCGACAGGGTTCCTACAATGAGCAGTTCTTC	CASSLRQGSYNEQFF
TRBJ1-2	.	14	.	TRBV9	TGTGCCAGCAGCCCGGGACATCTAAACTATGGCTACACCTTC	CASSPGHLNYGYTF
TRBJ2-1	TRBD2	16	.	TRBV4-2	TGTGCCAGCAGCCAGGGGGGAGCGGGAAGGGCACATGAGCAGTTCTTC	CASSQGGAGRAHEQFF
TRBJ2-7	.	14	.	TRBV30	TGTGCCTGGAGTGTAATGGGAGTCTCCTACGAGCAGTACTTC	CAWSVMGVSYEQYF
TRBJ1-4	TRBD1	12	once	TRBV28	TGTGCCAGCAGTCCCAGGACAGGGGGGCTGTTTTTT	CASSPRTGGLFF
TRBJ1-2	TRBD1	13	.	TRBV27	TGTGCCAGCAAGGGGGCGGACTACTATGGCTACACCTTC	CASKGADYYGYTF
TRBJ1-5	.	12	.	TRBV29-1	TGCAGCGTCGGGGGGGGAAATCAGCCCCAGCATTTT	CSVGGGNQPQHF
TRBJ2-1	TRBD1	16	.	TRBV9	TGTGCCAGCAGCCGTACAGGGGGCGGGCCCTACAATGAGCAGTTCTTC	CASSRTGGGPYNEQFF
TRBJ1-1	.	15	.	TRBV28	TGTGCCAGCAGTGCCGCTAGCTCGGAGGACACTGAAGCTTTCTTT	CASSAASSEDTEAFF
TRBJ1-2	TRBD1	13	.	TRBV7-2	TGTGCCAGCAACGGACAGGGGAACTATGGCTACACCTTC	CASNGQGNYGYTF
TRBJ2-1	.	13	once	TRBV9	TGTGCCAGCAGCTTCCGGGACTACAATGAGCAGTTCTTC	CASSFRDYNEQFF
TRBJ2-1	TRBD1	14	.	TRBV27	TGTGCCAGCAGTTCGGGACAGGGGTTGAATGAGCAGTTCTTC	CASSSGQGLNEQFF
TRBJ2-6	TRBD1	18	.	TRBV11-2	TGTGCCAGCAGCTTCACCCGGGACAGGGGATCTGGGGCCAACGTCCTGACTTTC	CASSFTRDRGSGANVLTF
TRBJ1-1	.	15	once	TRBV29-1	TGCAGCGTTGGCGGGGACGTCGTCCCTTCCCGTGAAGCTTTCTTT	CSVGGDVVPSREAFF
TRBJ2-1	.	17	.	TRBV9	TGTGCCAGCAGCCCCAAGATGAGTGCCTTGGGCGGGAATGAGCAGTTCTTC	CASSPKMSALGGNEQFF
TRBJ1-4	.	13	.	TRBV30	TGTGCCTGGAGTAAGCGGCAGTTGGAAAAACTGTTTTTT	CAWSKRQLEKLFF
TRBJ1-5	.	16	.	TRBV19	TGTGCCAGTAGTACGTGGGGGGGCGCAGGGAGTCAGCCCCAGCATTTT	CASSTWGGAGSQPQHF
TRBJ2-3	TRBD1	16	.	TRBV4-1	TGCGCCAGCAGCCGGTTGGGACAGGGGGCTTCGGATACGCAGTATTTT	CASSRLGQGASDTQYF
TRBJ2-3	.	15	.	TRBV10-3	TGTGCCATCAGTGAGTCGAGGCTGTTCACAGATACGCAGTATTTT	CAISESRLFTDTQYF
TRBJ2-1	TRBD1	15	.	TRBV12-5	TGTGCTAGTGGTCGGGGACAGGGGAACGGCGTTGAGCAGTTCTTC	CASGRGQGNGVEQFF
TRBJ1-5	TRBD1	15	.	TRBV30	TGTGCCTGGACCCCCGGGACAGGGGGCAATCAGCCCCAGCATTTT	CAWTPGTGGNQPQHF
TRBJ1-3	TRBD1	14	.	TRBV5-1	TGCGCCAGCAGCTTGACAGGGGTTGGAAACACCATATATTTT	CASSLTGVGNTIYF
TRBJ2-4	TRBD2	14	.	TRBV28	TGTGCCACCCAATCTAGCGGGCACTACAACATTCAGTACTTC	CATQSSGHYNIQYF
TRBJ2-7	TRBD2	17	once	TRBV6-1	TGTGCCAGCAGTGAAGTTTGGGCTAGCGGATTATCCTACGAGCAGTACTTC	CASSEVWASGLSYEQYF
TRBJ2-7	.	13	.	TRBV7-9	TGTGCCAGCAGCTTAGCGGTGGGGGGCGAGCAGTACTTC	CASSLAVGGEQYF
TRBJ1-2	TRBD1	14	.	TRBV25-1	TGTGCCAGCAGGGGCGCCGGGACAGGGAGCGGCTACACCTTC	CASRGAGTGSGYTF
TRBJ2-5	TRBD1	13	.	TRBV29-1	TGCAGCGGAGAGGACAGGGCAGAAGAGACCCAGTACTTC	CSGEDRAEETQYF
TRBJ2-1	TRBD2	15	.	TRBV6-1	TGTGCCAGCAGTGCCCCGGCGGGAGGCTACAATGAGCAGTTCTTC	CASSAPAGGYNEQFF
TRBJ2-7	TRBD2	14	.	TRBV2	TGTGCCAGCAGTGAACACGGTTCCGGGACTAGTCGATCCTTC	CASSEHGSGTSRSF
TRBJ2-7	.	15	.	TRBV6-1	TGTGCCAGCAGCGGTTCGGAGGCTTTAGCGAGAGAGCAGTACTTC	CASSGSEALAREQYF
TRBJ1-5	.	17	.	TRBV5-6	TGTGCCAGCAGCACCGGGGGGGCCCTTCCTAATTATCAGCCCCAGCATTTT	CASSTGGALPNYQPQHF
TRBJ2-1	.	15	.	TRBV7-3	TGTGCCAGCAGCCTTACAGGAAGCTCCTACAATGAGCAGTTCTTC	CASSLTGSSYNEQFF
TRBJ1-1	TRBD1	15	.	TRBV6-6	TGTGCCAGCAGCCTTAGCTGGGACAGTCGGACTGAAGCTTTCTTT	CASSLSWDSRTEAFF
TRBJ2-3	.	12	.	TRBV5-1	TGCGCCAGCACCCTAAACACAGATACGCAGTATTTT	CASTLNTDTQYF
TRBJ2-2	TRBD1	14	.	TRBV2	TGTGCCAGCAATTGGGACAGGGCGGCCGGGGAGCTGTTTTTT	CASNWDRAAGELFF
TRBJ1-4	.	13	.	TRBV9	TGTGCCAGCGGGACTCGGGGAGATGAAAAACTGTTTTTT	CASGTRGDEKLFF
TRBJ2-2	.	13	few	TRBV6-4	TGTGCCAGCAGTGGGACAGCCACCGGGGAGCTGTTTTTT	CASSGTATGELFF